The 3 T cell receptor beta chains below come from one sample, sequenced in a study of response to subunit inactivated influenza vaccine. One entry per CDR3 protein results from TCRdb running MiXCR on the RT-PCR reads. The sample has around 600,000 distinct CDR3 sequences; approximately 10% are singletons. Another study also made use of these data, one on T cells expressing NK-cell markers. In that study: UMI-tagged 5'RACE template switching yielded the TCR beta cDNA.

This sample comprised PBMCs from blood, obtained on the day of vaccination. These receptors were obtained from a man aged 50 to 59 who received an inactivated influenza vaccine.

This chain links TRBV6-1 with TRBJ1-5; 7 bases align to TRBD1. This CDR3 spans 14 amino acids. The ends lost 8 bases at V and 10 bases at J; junction bases unmatched: 14. Per germline, CDR1 MNHNS and CDR2 SASEGT. Here the CDR3 DNA reads TGTGCCAGCCAAAATTTAGGGGGCAATGAACCCCAGCATTTT. This codes for CASQNLGGNEPQHF.

Only a few counts were recorded for this clonotype. The chain links TRBV6-5 to TRBJ1-4; the D gene is possibly TRBD1 (6 bases). This CDR3 is 15 amino acids long. In germline, CDR1 is MNHEY, CDR2 SVGAGI. V was cut by 0 bases and J by 8 bases, with 13 bases left in between. The CDR3: CASSYSSGAHEKLFF. The CDR3 bases are TGTGCCAGCAGTTACTCGTCAGGGGCCCACGAAAAACTGTTTTTT.

The chain is built from TRBV15 and TRBJ2-7, with 7 bases fitting TRBD1. Germline loops: CDR1 LNHNV, CDR2 YYDKDF (reference sequence). The CDR3 runs 16 residues. With V trimmed by 4 bases and J by 0 bases, 9 bases remained unmatched. CDR3 loop: CATSTTSGQSSYEQYF. The CDR3 region has the DNA TGTGCCACCAGCACCACCTCGGGACAGAGCTCCTACGAGCAGTACTTC.